This T cell receptor beta chain was retrieved from a study of HIV-infected patients and healthy controls. Study-wide points: Only sixteen HIV-infected individuals were processed, a major limit on how widely findings apply.

Germline lookup yields CDR1 SEHNR and CDR2 FQNEAQ (reference sequence). Trimming cost V 5 bases and J 5 bases; bases outside gene matches: 8. The CDR3 runs 15 residues. Alpha and beta constant-region primers primed reverse transcription of around 540 ng RNA. Each of the alpha and beta chains got its own library through chain-specific third strand synthesis with indices. The SP2 site served as the priming point for second strand synthesis. TCRdb passed the 5' RACE reads through MiXCR, listing each CDR3 protein once. The profile shows some 17,000 distinct CDR3 sequences, roughly a tenth of them singletons. Whole blood was used without fractionation, so all unsorted peripheral T cells were included. Under twelve uninfected healthy donors were sampled as controls, four sampled twice approximately 13 weeks apart. A roughly 2.4 ml peripheral blood sample was taken for RNA. This clonotype appeared many times. Its antigen is unknown.

The sequenced sample consisted of blood. The V call is TRBV7-9, the J call TRBJ2-7, with 11 bases that match TRBD2. This TCR came from an adult in good health. CDR3 region: CASSPLAGGGHEQYF. The CDR3 nucleotides read TGTGCCAGCAGCCCTCTAGCGGGAGGTGGGCACGAGCAGTACTTC.